This T cell receptor beta chain stems from a study of identical twins. Findings and caveats of the study: Part of the zero-insertion signal could reflect confounding by invariant MAIT and iNKT cells.

Germline V lookup: CDR1 KGHDR, CDR2 SFDVKD. The CDR3 is made up of 19 amino acids. The ends lost 3 bases at V and 3 bases at J; junction bases unmatched: 15. Healthy Caucasians were all of the donors. TCRdb passed the 5' RACE reads through MiXCR, listing each CDR3 protein once. The data contain more than 1.5 million distinct CDR3 sequences, around 33% of them seen just once; the ten biggest clones take up under 0.35%. A remark on this clonotype: Its antigen is unidentified.

J is TRBJ1-5 and V is TRBV24-1; 8 nucleotides agree with TRBD1. The sequenced material came from cord blood. The sequence was obtained from a newborn girl in good health. CDR3 loop: CATSDPPYRDRTYNQPQHF. The CDR3 DNA reads as TGTGCCACCAGTGATCCACCATACCGGGACAGGACTTACAATCAGCCCCAGCATTTT.